This T cell receptor beta chain appears in the sequencing data of a study of human T cells and chemical hapten exposure (dated by TCRdb to the early 2020s). About the study as a whole: For sensitization, 2% DPC in acetone was applied to a 2 cm by 2 cm area of upper inner arm skin. Patch tests used Finn chambers with 0.01% DPC on the upper back, scored after 6 days by International Contact Dermatitis Research Group standards. Approximately 28 alopecia patients provided blood for TCR sequencing at one to four time points (pre-sensitization, 2, 6 and 24 weeks). Throughout the study period of 20 to 30 weeks, patients also received therapeutic DPC doses to the scalp every week. Libraries were pooled for sequencing, and per-sample TCR yields varied mainly because of small differences in library volumes within the pool. The patient cohort, mostly female, included alopecia areata with under or over 50% scalp involvement, alopecia totalis and alopecia universalis. Patient blood was sampled pre-sensitization (week 0) and at 2, 6 and about 24 weeks after DPC sensitization. This study followed changes in the peripheral blood TCR repertoire in vivo during primary and secondary sensitization of alopecia patients to the hapten diphenylcyclopropenone (DPC).

On this clonotype itself: Its antigen is unknown. It has no much larger one-base neighbor in the sample; base qualities were not kept.

On the study overall, not on this receptor specifically: Compared with pre-sensitization or healthy control sets, expanded TCRs formed significantly more large CDR3 similarity clusters, which is consistent with antigen-driven responses. Patch test score was positively correlated with the number of PT1 expanded TCRs, with significance at thresholds 8, 16 and 32 but not at 4. DPC sensitization did not change the number of TCRs with a frequency above 1 in 1000, and there was no evidence of changes in global repertoire structure. Because all patients had alopecia, a presumed autoimmune disease, the immune response of the patients might differ from that of healthy individuals. Repeated subsampling changed both the strength of the expansion versus patch-test correlation and the threshold at which the correlation became significant.

Library preparation used RACE. The data were produced on a NextSeq 500. During library preparation, unique molecular identifiers were attached to individual cDNA molecules so that TCRs could be counted quantitatively and reproducibly. For every blood RNA sample, sequencing covered both the TCR alpha and TCR beta chains. The authors processed their data as follows. Samples had a median of roughly 100,000 TCRs, with a range from 23,224 to 690,600. V, J and CDR3 annotation of the TCR reads was performed with the Decombinator software suite. For the PS versus PT1 abundance plots, all samples were subsampled to the same number of TCRs (28,000). TCRs were defined as expanded if absent before sensitization and observed at least eight times at the 2-week time point. Using fastp trimming at Q25 and MiXCR clonotype assembly, TCRdb reanalyzed the public sequencing data and kept in-frame beta chains. Rows with a matching CDR3 protein are joined into one entry that keeps the most common DNA and genes. TCRdb, rather than the study authors, made the V and J calls. The sample data list more than 250,000 distinct CDR3 sequences, and more than 6.5% of these were observed just once. Of the sample, roughly 2.5% falls within the top ten clones.

The time point label for this specimen denotes: pre-sensitization, week 0. What the treatment or condition label conveys for this sample: therapeutic diphenylcyclopropenone sensitization with weekly scalp DPC. Blood at each patch-test visit was drawn before the patch test was applied. Eligible patients were aged 18 to 70, diagnosed with alopecia, deemed suitable for DPC therapy, and excluded if pregnant. Total RNA was extracted from unfractionated whole blood collected in Tempus Blood RNA tubes. Inclusive of the bounding cysteine and phenylalanine, the CDR3 is 18 residues long. Just CDR3 DNA is preserved here, 54 bases in frame from base 1.

The chain joins TRBV21-1 to TRBJ2-6. TRBV21-1 is marked as a pseudogene. This sample comprised whole blood, obtained in connection with sensitization to the hapten diphenylcyclopropenone (DPC). This clonotype was obtained from a woman aged 40 to 50 with alopecia areata. Some clones in this sample may be carry-over from other donors' samples. The sequenced DNA: TGTGCCAGCAGCAAAGTTCTACAGTTGGTCTCTGGGGCCAACGTCCTGACTTTC. Protein translation: CASSKVLQLVSGANVLTF.